Below, 5 T cell receptor beta chains from the same sample are listed, as sequenced in a study of T cells in Graves' hyperthyroidism and ophthalmopathy. Researchers amplified the TCR beta CDR3 regions from RNA transcripts. Researchers ran a first-round RT-PCR on the TCR CDR3 using the HTBI primer set. TCRdb ran MiXCR on the multiplex PCR reads and lists one entry per CDR3 protein. The sample lists almost 600,000 distinct CDR3 sequences, roughly 46% seen once, with 7.5% to 8.5% in the top ten. Material for sequencing was peripheral blood or thyroid tissue (not recorded which). These receptor sequences come from a woman between 18 and 30 years old with Graves' hyperthyroidism.

The table lists this clonotype with a few counts. This chain uses TRBV18 with TRBJ2-7; 8 bases match TRBD1. The CDR3 spans 15 residues. The V and J ends lost 4 bases and 0 bases, in that order; junction bases with no gene match: 5. Germline values: CDR1 KGHSH, CDR2 LQKENI. The CDR3 DNA is TGTGCCAGCTCACGAGGACAGGGACCCTCCTACGAGCAGTACTTC. Translating gives CASSRGQGPSYEQYF.

As for this clonotype: A much bigger clone sits one base away, suggesting this may be a read error. CDR3 amino acids: CSSPGEVPTEALF. The CDR3 DNA reads TGCAGTTCCCCGGGGGAGGTGCCCACTGAAGCTCTCTTT. The J gene is TRBJ2-2, the V gene TRBV20-1, with D possibly TRBD2 on 6 matching bases. This CDR3 is 13 amino acids long. In germline, CDR1 is DFQATT, CDR2 SNEGSKA (reference sequence).

This chain joins TRBV9 and TRBJ1-2; TRBD1 aligns across 7 bases. Germline CDR1 is SGDLS and CDR2 is YYNGEE. The CDR3 runs 17 residues. Unmatched junction bases numbered 24, after V lost 4 bases and J lost 12 bases. The CDR3 coding sequence is TGTGCCAGCAGCTCGAGACCCGGGACAGCTCACCTGATGAGCCACACCTTC. Residues: CASSSRPGTAHLMSHTF.

A few counts support this clonotype. This chain joins TRBV6-1 and TRBJ1-1, with a possible D match to TRBD1 (6 bases). From germline, CDR1 is MNHNS and CDR2 SASEGT. Trimming stripped 2 bases from V and 0 bases from J, with 10 bases between. This CDR3 spans 15 amino acids. The CDR3 DNA reads as TGTGCCAGCAGTGAATATTGGGACATGAACACTGAAGCTTTCTTT. Translated: CASSEYWDMNTEAFF.

The chain links TRBV7-9 to TRBJ2-7; 7 bases are shared with TRBD2. V lost 2 bases and J lost 7; bases outside the gene matches: 11. CDR1 and CDR2 from the germline V gene are SEHNR and FQNEAQ (reference sequence). The CDR3 has 15 residues. The CDR3: CASSLPREVGNEQYF. The CDR3 region has the DNA TGTGCCAGCAGCTTACCCCGGGAGGTCGGCAATGAGCAGTACTTC.